This T cell receptor (beta chain) was sequenced in a study of blood T cell repertoires in COVID-19. Study summary: T cells, B-cell-depleted T cells, or PBMCs supplied cDNA or gDNA.

Everyone who took part was 18 to 89 years old, and they came from about 23 US areas. Participant-given clinical history determined each cohort assignment. The V end was cut by 5 bases, the J end by 5 bases, with 15 bases between. Germline V gene lookup returns CDR1 SEHNR and CDR2 FQNEAQ (reference sequence). This CDR3 region has 14 residues. Per the original data handling: Scientists estimated how many nucleated cells there were by amplifying reference gene primers. Method: immunoSEQ multiplex PCR; TCRdb's copy keeps in-frame clones and lacks some. That table furnishes V, J and clone size, whereas the DNA furnished D and trimming. The sample carries 400,000 or so clones, approximately 88% recorded once.

This TCR was sampled from a woman between 40 and 50 years old with acute COVID-19. Sequenced material: PBMCs or T cells enriched from blood (not recorded which). The chain links TRBV7-9 to TRBJ1-2; weak D call: TRBD1 (5 bases). The CDR3 is CASSHKGTEYGYTF. The CDR3 nucleotides read TGTGCCAGCAGCCACAAAGGGACTGAATATGGCTACACCTTC.